The 2 T cell receptor beta chains in this list originate from one sample, sequenced in a study of type 1 and type 2 diabetes patients. PCR was run on genomic DNA. Multiplex PCR with 30 forward and 13 reverse primers amplified the TCR beta CDR3. One entry per CDR3 protein, called by TCRdb with MiXCR from the multiplex PCR reads. The sample has 250,000 or so distinct CDR3 sequences, roughly 48% seen once; the top ten hold approximately 15%. Sequencing used peripheral blood mononuclear cells (PBMCs). These receptor sequences come from a man aged 18 to 30 with type 2 diabetes.

This chain connects TRBV7-2 to TRBJ2-1, with D uncertain. CDR1 is SGHTA and CDR2 is FQGNSA in the germline V gene. The CDR3 spans 13 residues. The ends were cut back, 5 bases at V and 5 bases at J, with 10 bases in the middle. CDR3 loop: CASSGKNDNEQFF. The CDR3, as DNA: TGTGCCAGCAGCGGAAAGAACGACAATGAGCAGTTCTTC. Drawing the rest from reference TRBV7-2 and TRBJ2-1, the complete variable domain is GAGVSQSPSNKVTEKGKDVELRCDPISGHTALYWYRQSLGQGLEFLIYFQGNSAPDKSGLPSDRFSAERTGGSVSTLTIQRTQQEDSAVYLCASSGKNDNEQFFGPGTRLTVL.

At least ten counts were recorded for this clonotype. This chain connects TRBV2 to TRBJ2-7, with 9 positions matching TRBD1. The V segment lost 2 bases and the J segment 4 bases; nucleotides outside the gene matches: 6. CDR1 and CDR2 from the germline V gene are SNHLY and FYNNEI. The CDR3 is 15 residues long. In DNA form, the CDR3 reads TGTGCCAGCAGTGAATACCTCGGGACAGGGTACGAGCAGTACTTC. Translating gives CASSEYLGTGYEQYF. The full variable domain, completed using reference TRBV2 and TRBJ2-7, is EPEVTQTPSHQVTQMGQEVILRCVPISNHLYFYWYRQILGQKVEFLVSFYNNEISEKSEIFDDQFSVERPDGSNFTLKIRSTKLEDSAMYFCASSEYLGTGYEQYFGPGTRLTVT.